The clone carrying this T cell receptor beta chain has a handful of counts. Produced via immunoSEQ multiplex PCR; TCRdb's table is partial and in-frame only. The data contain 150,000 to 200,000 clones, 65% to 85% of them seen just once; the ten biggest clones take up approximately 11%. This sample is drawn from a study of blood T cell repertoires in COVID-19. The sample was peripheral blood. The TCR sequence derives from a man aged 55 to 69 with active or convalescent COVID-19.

The CDR3 region has the DNA TGCGCCAGCAGCTTGGCCTTTAGCGGGGGCCCAGGCTCTGGGGCCAACGTCCTGACTTTC. Translated, it gives CASSLAFSGGPGSGANVLTF. This chain connects TRBV5-1 to TRBJ2-6, with TRBD2 matching over 9 bases. CDR3 length: 20 amino acids. V lost 0 bases, J lost 0 bases, and 10 bases stayed unmatched. In germline, CDR1 is SGHRS, CDR2 YFSETQ.